This T cell receptor beta chain was retrieved from a study of control samples from healthy donors and cancer patients. Looked up from germline, CDR1 is SGHNT and CDR2 is YYREEE (reference sequence). Trimming took 6 bases from V and 9 from J, leaving 19 bases between them. The CDR3 runs to 14 residues. The repertoire was sequenced with immunoSEQ multiplex PCR; TCRdb's copy has only in-frame clones and lacks some. The sample carries fewer than 200,000 clones, around 96% recorded once. This chain connects TRBV5-4 to TRBJ2-1, with a tentative D call TRBD2 (6 bases). This TCR was recovered from a woman in her 30s in good health. The sample taken for sequencing was blood. Here the CDR3 reads CASTRIGEAGEQFF. The CDR3 DNA follows: TGTGCCAGCACCCGAATAGGTGAAGCGGGTGAGCAGTTCTTC.